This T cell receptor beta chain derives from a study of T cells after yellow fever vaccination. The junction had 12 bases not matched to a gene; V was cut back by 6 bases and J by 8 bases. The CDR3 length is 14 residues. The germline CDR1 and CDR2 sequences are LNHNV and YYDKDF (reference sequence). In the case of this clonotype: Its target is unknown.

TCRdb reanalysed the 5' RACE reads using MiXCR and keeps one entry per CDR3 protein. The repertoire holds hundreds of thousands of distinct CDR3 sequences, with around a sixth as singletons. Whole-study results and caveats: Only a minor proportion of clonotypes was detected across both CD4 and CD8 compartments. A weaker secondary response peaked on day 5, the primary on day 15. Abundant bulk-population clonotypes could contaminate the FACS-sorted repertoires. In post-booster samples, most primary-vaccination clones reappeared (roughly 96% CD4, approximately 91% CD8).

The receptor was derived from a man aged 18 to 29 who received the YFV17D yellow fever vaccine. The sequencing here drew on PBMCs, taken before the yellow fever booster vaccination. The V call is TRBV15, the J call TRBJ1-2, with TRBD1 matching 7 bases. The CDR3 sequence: CATRPVGQYGGYTF. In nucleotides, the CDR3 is TGTGCCACCAGGCCGGTGGGACAGTACGGGGGCTACACCTTC.